The clone carrying this TCR beta chain was seen many times. Its antigen is not identified. The CDR3 spans 16 residues. Per the germline V gene, CDR1 is MNHEY and CDR2 is SMNVEV (reference sequence). V shed 6 bases and J 2 bases; nucleotides not matched to a gene: 10. The entry originates in a study of T cells in Graves' hyperthyroidism and ophthalmopathy. Whole-study findings and limits: From stable hyperthyroidism, ophthalmopathy was separated by a 13 V-J model. Most thyroid clonotypes expanded above 0.001 appeared in blood too.

The study enrolled patients aged 18 to 65 with newly diagnosed hyperthyroidism of under 2 months' duration. PBMCs stemmed from about 9.5 ml fresh peripheral blood. The source material, RNA transcripts, was used to amplify TCR beta CDR3 regions. The HTBI primer set was used in a first-round RT-PCR of the TCR CDR3. TCRdb fed the multiplex PCR reads into MiXCR, producing one record per CDR3 protein. The repertoire has approximately 560,000 distinct CDR3 sequences, about a sixth of them found once; the top ten carry under 8%. The chain carries TRBV27 and TRBJ2-1; 7 positions agree with TRBD2. This sequence was found in a woman in her 30s with Graves' hyperthyroidism. Input material: blood. The CDR3 DNA follows: TGTGCCAGCAGAGCGGGGATTGGAGGCCCCTACAATGAGCAGTTCTTC. Protein sequence: CASRAGIGGPYNEQFF.